This T cell receptor beta chain was captured by sequencing in a study of OX40 agonist ivuxolimab in advanced cancers. Study-wide context: Past anti-PD-1, anti-PD-L1 or anti-CTLA-4 therapy was accepted, and roughly 40% had received some. Partial responses were observed in three patients, of whom one had hepatocellular carcinoma and two had cutaneous melanoma.

Assay used: immunoSEQ multiplex PCR; TCRdb lists only in-frame clones, some missing. Seen here are roughly 67,000 clones, 80% to 90% observed once, and the top ten hold 1.5% to 2%. Note on this clone: Its antigen is still unknown.

Peripheral blood came from all dose cohorts at three timepoints. General observations from the study: Expanded clones tended on average to be more numerous among CD8+ T cells than CD4+.

Germline lookup yields CDR1 SNHLY and CDR2 FYNNEI. The CDR3 covers 15 residues. Between the trimmed V and J ends, which lost 2 bases and 9 bases, there was a span of 17 bases. Sequences were derived from CD4+ or CD8+ T cells sorted from blood, sampled in a trial of the OX40 agonist ivuxolimab. This rearrangement joins TRBV2 to TRBJ2-1, with D maybe TRBD1 (6 bases). The clonotype was recovered from an adult with an advanced solid tumor such as melanoma, head and neck, liver or kidney cancer. CDR3 sequence (DNA): TGTGCCAGCAGTGAACGGGACAAGTATGCCGGTGAGCAGTTCTTC. It specifies CASSERDKYAGEQFF. Together with reference TRBV2 and TRBJ2-1, the CDR3 gives the full variable domain: EPEVTQTPSHQVTQMGQEVILRCVPISNHLYFYWYRQILGQKVEFLVSFYNNEISEKSEIFDDQFSVERPDGSNFTLKIRSTKLEDSAMYFCASSERDKYAGEQFFGPGTRLTVL.